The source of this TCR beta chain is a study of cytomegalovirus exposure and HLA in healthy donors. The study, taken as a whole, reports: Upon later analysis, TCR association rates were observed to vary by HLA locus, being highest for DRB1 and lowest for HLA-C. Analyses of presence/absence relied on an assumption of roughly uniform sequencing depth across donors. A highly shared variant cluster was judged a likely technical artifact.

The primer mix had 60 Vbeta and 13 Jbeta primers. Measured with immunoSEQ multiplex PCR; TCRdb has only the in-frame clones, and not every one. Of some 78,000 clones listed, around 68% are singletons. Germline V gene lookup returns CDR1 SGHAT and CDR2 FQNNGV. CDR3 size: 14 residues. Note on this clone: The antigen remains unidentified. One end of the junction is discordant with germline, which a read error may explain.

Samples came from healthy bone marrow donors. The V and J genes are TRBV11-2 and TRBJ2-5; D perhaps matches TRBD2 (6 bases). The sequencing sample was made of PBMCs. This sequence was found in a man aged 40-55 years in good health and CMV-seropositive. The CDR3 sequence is CASSPGTYQESQYF. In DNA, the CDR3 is TGTGCCAGCAGCCCGGGGACTTACCAAGAGAGCCAGTACTTC.